This T cell receptor (beta chain) was sequenced for a study of identical twins. General study results and limits: Carriage of fewer insertions was seen in abundant cord blood beta clonotypes, whereas memory repertoires showed none.

The CDR3 is made up of 15 amino acids. Germline trimming cut 2 bases from V and 5 bases from J; bases unmatched to any gene: 3. This clonotype has at least ten counts. What it binds is not known. TCRdb re-called the 5' RACE reads with MiXCR, one entry per CDR3 protein. The profile shows about 520,000 distinct CDR3 sequences, around 20% of them singletons. These same records also appear under a second study, on T cells expressing NK-cell markers.

The chain links TRBV12-3 or TRBV12-4 to TRBJ2-2, with TRBD1 identical over 9 bases. This TCR derives from a woman under 30 in good health. The sample was CD4+ T cells sorted from blood. The CDR3: CASSLRQGGTGELFF. The CDR3 nucleotides are TGTGCCAGCAGTTTACGACAGGGGGGTACCGGGGAGCTGTTTTTT.